The clone carrying this T cell receptor (beta chain) was seen once. Generated by immunoSEQ multiplex PCR, the TCRdb table keeps only in-frame clones and is missing some. In the table there are 150,000 to 200,000 clones, 85% of which are singletons. Trimming took off 5 bases at V and 2 bases at J, with 9 bases between the two ends. The CDR3 sequence is 13 residues long. Germline loops: CDR1 SGHTA, CDR2 FQGTGA. This sample was taken from a study of cytomegalovirus exposure and HLA in healthy donors. The chain combines TRBV7-3 with TRBJ1-1; tentative D call: TRBD1 (5 bases). Sequences were obtained from PBMCs. This receptor was taken from a man younger than 35 in good health and CMV-seropositive. The CDR3 region is CASSPGQNTEAFF. DNA of the CDR3: TGTGCCAGCAGCCCTGGACAAAACACTGAAGCTTTCTTT.